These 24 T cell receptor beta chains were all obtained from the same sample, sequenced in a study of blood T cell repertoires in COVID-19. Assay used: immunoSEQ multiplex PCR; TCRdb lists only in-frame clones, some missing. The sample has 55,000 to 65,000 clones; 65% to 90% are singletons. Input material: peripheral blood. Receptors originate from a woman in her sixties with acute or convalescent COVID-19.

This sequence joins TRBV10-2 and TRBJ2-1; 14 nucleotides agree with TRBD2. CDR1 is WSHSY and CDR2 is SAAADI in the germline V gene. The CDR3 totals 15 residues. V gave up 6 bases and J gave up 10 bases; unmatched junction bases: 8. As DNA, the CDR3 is TGCGCCAGCAGGCAGGAAGGGACTAGCGGGGGCGAGCAGTTCTTC. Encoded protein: CASRQEGTSGGEQFF.

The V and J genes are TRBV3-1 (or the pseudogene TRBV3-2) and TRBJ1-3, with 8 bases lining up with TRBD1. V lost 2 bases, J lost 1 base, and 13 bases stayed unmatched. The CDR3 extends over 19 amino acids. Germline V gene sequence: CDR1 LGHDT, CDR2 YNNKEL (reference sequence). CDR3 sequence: CASSQTGGGVRSSGNTIYF. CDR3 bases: TGTGCCAGCAGCCAAACAGGGGGAGGCGTTAGGTCATCTGGAAACACCATATATTTT.

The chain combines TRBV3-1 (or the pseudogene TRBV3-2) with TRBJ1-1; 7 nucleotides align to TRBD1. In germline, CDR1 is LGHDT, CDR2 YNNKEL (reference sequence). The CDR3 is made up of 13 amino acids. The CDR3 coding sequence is TGTGTCTCCACAGGGGAAATGAACACTGAAGCTTTCTTT. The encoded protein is CVSTGEMNTEAFF.

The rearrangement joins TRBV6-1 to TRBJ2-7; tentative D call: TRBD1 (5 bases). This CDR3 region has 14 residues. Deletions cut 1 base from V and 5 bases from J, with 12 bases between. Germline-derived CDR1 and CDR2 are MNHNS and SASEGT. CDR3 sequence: CASSEDAGRNEQYF. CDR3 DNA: TGTGCCAGCAGTGAAGATGCAGGGCGAAACGAGCAGTACTTC.

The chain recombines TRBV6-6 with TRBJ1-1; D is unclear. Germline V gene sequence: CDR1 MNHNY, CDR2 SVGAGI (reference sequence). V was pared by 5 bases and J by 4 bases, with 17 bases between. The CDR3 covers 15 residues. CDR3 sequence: CASSAPSVGSTEAFF. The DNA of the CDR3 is TGTGCCAGCAGTGCACCGAGCGTAGGGAGCACTGAAGCTTTCTTT.

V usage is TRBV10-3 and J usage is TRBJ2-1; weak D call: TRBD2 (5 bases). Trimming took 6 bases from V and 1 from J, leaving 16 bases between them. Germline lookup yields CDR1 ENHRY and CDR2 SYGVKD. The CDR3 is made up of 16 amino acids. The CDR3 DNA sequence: TGTGCCATCAGGGCCGAGGGCCGCTCTTCCTACAATGAGCAGTTCTTC. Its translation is CAIRAEGRSSYNEQFF.

CDR3 coding DNA: TGTGCCAGCAGCTTGTTGCAGGGAACAGATACGCAGTATTTT. Its protein product is CASSLLQGTDTQYF. The V call is TRBV5-5, the J call TRBJ2-3; possibly TRBD1 for D (5 bases). The CDR3 runs 14 residues. Germline CDR1 is SGHKS and CDR2 is YYEKEE (reference sequence). The V gene lost 1 base and the J gene lost 3 bases, with 9 bases spanning the gap.

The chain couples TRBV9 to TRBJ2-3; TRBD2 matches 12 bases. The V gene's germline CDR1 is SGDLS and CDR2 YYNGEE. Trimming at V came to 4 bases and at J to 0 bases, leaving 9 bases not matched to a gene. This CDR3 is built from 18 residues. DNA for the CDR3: TGTGCCAGCAGCTCAACTAGCGGGGGGATGATTAGCACAGATACGCAGTATTTT. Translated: CASSSTSGGMISTDTQYF.

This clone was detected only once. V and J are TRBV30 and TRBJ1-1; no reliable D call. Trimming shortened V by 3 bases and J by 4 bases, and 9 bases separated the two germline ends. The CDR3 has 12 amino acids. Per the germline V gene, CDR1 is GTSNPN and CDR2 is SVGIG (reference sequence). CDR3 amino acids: CAWRGGGTEAFF. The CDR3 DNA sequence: TGTGCCTGGAGGGGAGGTGGCACTGAAGCTTTCTTT.

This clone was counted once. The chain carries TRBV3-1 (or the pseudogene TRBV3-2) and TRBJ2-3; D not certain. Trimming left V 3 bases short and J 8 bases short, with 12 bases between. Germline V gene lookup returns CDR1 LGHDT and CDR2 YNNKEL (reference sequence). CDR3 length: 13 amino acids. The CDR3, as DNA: TGTGCCAGCAGCCAGAGTTTTTCCGGTACGCAGTATTTT. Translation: CASSQSFSGTQYF.

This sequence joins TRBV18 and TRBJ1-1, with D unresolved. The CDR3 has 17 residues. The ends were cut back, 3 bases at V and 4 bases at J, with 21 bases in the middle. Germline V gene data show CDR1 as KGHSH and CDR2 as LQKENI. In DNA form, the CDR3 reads TGTGCCAGCTCACCGGGCGTTGGCAACCGTCGTGTCACTGAAGCTTTCTTT. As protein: CASSPGVGNRRVTEAFF.

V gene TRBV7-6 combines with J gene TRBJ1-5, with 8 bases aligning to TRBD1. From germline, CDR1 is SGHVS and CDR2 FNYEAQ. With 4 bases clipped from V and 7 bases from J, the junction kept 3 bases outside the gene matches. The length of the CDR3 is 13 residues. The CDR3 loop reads CASSSRTGQPQHF. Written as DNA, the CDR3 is TGTGCCAGCAGCTCGAGGACAGGGCAGCCCCAGCATTTT.

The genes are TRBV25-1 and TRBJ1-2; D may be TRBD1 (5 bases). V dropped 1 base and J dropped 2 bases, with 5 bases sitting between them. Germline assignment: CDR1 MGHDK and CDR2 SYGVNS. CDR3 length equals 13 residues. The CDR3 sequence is CASSESGNYGYTF. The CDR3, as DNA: TGTGCCAGCAGTGAATCAGGGAACTATGGCTACACCTTC.

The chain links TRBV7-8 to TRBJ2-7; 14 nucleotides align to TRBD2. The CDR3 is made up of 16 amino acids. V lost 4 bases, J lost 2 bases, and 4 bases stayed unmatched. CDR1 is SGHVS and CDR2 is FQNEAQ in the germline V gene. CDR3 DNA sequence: TGTGCCAGCAGCTCCGGGGGACTAGCGGGGGCCTACGAGCAGTACTTC. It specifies CASSSGGLAGAYEQYF.

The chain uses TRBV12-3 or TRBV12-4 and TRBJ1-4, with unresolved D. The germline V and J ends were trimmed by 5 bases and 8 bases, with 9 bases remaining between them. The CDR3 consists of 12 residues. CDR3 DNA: TGTGCCAGCAGTCGCCGGTTAGAAAAACTGTTTTTT. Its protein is CASSRRLEKLFF.

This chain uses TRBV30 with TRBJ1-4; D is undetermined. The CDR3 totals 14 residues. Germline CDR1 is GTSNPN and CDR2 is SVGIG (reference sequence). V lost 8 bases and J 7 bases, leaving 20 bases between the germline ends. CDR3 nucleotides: TGTGCCGGACGGGGTGGAGGCATGGGTGAAAAACTGTTTTTT. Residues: CAGRGGGMGEKLFF.

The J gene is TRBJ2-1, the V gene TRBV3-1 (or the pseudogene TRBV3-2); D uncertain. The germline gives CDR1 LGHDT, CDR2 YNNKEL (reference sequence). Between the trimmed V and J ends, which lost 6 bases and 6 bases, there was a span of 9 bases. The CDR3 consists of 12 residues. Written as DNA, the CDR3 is TGTGCCAGCAGTCTTACCGGCAATGAGCAGTTCTTC. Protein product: CASSLTGNEQFF.

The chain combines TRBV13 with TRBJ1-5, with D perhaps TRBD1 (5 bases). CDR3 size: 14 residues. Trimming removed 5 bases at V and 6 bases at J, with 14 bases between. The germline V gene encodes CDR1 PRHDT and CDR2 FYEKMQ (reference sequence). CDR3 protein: CASSPGLGGQPQHF. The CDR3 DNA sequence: TGTGCCAGCAGCCCGGGACTTGGGGGTCAGCCCCAGCATTTT.

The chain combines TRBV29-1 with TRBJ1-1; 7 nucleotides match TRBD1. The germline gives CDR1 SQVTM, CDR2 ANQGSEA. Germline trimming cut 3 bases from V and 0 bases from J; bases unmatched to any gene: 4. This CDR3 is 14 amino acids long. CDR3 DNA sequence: TGCAGCGTTGACCCGACAGGGCTGAACACTGAAGCTTTCTTT. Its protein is CSVDPTGLNTEAFF.

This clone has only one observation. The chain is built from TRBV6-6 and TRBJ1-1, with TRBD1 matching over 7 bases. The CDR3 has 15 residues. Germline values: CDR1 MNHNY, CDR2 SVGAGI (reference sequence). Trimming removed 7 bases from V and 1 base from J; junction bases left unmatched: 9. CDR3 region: CASNSRGQQNTEAFF. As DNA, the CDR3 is TGTGCCAGCAACAGCAGGGGACAGCAGAACACTGAAGCTTTCTTT.

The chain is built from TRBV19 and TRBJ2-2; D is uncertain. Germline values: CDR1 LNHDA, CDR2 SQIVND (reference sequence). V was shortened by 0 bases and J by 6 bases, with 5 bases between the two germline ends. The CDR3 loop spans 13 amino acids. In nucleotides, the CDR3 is TGTGCCAGTAGTATAGATCAGGCCGGGGAGCTGTTTTTT. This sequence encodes CASSIDQAGELFF. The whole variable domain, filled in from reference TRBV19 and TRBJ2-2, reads DGGITQSPKYLFRKEGQNVTLSCEQNLNHDAMYWYRQDPGQGLRLIYYSQIVNDFQKGDIAEGYSVSREKKESFPLTVTSAQKNPTAFYLCASSIDQAGELFFGEGSRLTVL.

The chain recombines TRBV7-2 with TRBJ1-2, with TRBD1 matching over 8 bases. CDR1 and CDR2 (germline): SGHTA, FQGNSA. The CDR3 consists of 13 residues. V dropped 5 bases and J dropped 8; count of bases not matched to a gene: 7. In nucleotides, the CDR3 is TGTGCCAGCAGCACAGGACAGGGAACGGGCTACACCTTC. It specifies CASSTGQGTGYTF.

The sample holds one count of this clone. CDR3 sequence reads: CASSSQGREQYF. The DNA of the CDR3 is TGTGCCAGCAGTTCACAGGGGCGCGAGCAGTACTTC. The genes are TRBV28 and TRBJ2-7; 7 bases map to TRBD1. The CDR3 is 12 residues long. V trimming: 4 bases; J trimming: 6 bases; junction bases outside the gene matches: 3. Germline-derived CDR1 and CDR2 are MDHEN and SYDVKM.

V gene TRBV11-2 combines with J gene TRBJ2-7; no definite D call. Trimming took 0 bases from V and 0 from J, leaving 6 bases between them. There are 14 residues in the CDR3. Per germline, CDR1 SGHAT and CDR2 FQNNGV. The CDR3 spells CASSLDRSSYEQYF. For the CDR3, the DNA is TGTGCCAGCAGCTTAGATCGGAGCTCCTACGAGCAGTACTTC.